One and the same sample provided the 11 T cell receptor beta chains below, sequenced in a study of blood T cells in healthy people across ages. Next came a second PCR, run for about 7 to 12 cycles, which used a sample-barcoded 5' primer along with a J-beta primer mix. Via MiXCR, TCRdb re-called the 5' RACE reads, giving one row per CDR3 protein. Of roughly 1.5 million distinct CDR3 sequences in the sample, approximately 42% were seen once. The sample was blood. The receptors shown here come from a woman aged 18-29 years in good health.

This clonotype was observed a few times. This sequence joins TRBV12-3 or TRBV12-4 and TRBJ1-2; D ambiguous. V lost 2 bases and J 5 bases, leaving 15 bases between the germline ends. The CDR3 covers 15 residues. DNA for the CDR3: TGTGCCAGCAGTTTAACGGACGGCGTAGGGTATGGCTACACCTTC. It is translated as CASSLTDGVGYGYTF.

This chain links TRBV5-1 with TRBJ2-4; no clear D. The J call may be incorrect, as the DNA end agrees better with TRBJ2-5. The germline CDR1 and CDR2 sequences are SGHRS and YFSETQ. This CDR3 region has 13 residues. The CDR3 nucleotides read TGCGCCAGCAGTACAGAGAACCAAGAGACCCAGTACTTC. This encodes CASSTENQETQYF.

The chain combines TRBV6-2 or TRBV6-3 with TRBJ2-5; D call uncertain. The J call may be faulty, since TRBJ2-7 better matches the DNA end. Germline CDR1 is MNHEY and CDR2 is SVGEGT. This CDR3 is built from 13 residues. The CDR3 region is CASAEDGTYEQYF. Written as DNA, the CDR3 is TGTGCCAGCGCCGAAGACGGAACCTACGAGCAGTACTTC.

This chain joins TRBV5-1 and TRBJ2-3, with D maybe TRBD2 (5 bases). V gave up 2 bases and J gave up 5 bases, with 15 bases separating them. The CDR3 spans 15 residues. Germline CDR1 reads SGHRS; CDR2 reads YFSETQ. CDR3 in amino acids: CASSLRGFGIDTQYF. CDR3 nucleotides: TGCGCCAGCAGCTTAAGAGGGTTTGGGATAGATACGCAGTATTTT. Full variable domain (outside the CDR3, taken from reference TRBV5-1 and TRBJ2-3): KAGVTQTPRYLIKTRGQQVTLSCSPISGHRSVSWYQQTPGQGLQFLFEYFSETQRNKGNFPGRFSGRQFSNSRSEMNVSTLELGDSALYLCASSLRGFGIDTQYFGPGTRLTVL.

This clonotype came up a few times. The CDR3 loop reads CASSFEPGQTLNTQYF. In DNA form, the CDR3 reads TGTGCCAGCAGCTTTGAGCCGGGACAAACTTTAAATACGCAGTATTTT. V and J are TRBV7-8 and TRBJ2-3; D is possibly TRBD1 (6 bases). CDR1 is SGHVS and CDR2 is FQNEAQ in the germline V gene. V gave up 3 bases and J gave up 7 bases, with 20 bases separating them. The CDR3 spans 16 residues.

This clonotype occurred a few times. The CDR3, as DNA: TGCAGTGCCAAGACTAGCGGGACCTTCTACGAGCAGTACTTC. It yields the protein CSAKTSGTFYEQYF. This chain joins TRBV20-1 and TRBJ2-7, with TRBD2 identical over 11 bases. Germline CDR1 is DFQATT and CDR2 is SNEGSKA (reference sequence). The V segment lost 6 bases and the J segment 3 bases; nucleotides outside the gene matches: 7. The CDR3 sequence is 14 residues long.

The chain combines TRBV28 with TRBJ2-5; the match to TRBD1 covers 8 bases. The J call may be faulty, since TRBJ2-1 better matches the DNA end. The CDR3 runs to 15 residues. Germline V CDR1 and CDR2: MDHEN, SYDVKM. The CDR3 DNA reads TGTGCCAGCAGTGCCTCGGGACAGGCGAAAGAGACCCAGTTCTTC. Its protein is CASSASGQAKETQFF.

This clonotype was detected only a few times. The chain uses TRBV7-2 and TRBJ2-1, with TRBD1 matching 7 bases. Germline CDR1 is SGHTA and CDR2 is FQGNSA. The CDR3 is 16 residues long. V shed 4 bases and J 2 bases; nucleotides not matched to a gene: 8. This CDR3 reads CASSWVPQGAYNEQFF. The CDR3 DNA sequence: TGTGCCAGCAGCTGGGTGCCGCAGGGGGCCTACAATGAGCAGTTCTTC.

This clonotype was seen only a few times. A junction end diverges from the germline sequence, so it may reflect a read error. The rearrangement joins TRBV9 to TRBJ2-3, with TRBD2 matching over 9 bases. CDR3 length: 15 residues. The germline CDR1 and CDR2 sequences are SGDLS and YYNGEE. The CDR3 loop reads CVSSPRTSGTDTQYF. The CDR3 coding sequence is TGTGTCAGCAGCCCACGGACTAGCGGCACAGATACGCAGTATTTT.

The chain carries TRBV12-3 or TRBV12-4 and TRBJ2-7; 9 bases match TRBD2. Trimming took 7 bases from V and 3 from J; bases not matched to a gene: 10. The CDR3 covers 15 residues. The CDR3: CASTGLAPPFYEQYF. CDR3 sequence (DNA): TGTGCCAGCACCGGACTAGCGCCACCCTTCTACGAGCAGTACTTC.

The CDR3 spells CAISESGGPNSPLHF. The CDR3 DNA follows: TGTGCCATCAGTGAGTCGGGGGGGCCTAATTCACCCCTCCACTTT. The V call is TRBV10-3, the J call TRBJ1-6; D is perhaps TRBD1 (6 bases). V was trimmed by 0 bases and J by 6 bases, leaving 9 bases between them. Germline V gives CDR1 ENHRY, CDR2 SYGVKD. The CDR3 is 15 amino acids.